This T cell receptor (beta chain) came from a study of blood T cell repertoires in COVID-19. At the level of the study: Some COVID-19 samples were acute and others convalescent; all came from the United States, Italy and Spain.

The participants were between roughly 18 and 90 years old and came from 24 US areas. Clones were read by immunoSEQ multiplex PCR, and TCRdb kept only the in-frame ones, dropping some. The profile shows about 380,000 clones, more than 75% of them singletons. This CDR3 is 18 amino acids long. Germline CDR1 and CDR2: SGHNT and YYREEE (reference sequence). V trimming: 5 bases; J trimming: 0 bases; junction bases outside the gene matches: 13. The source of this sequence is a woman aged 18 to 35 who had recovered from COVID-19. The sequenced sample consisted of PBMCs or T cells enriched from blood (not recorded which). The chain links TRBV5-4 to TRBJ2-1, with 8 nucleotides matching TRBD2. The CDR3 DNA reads TGTGCCAGCAGTTCCCAGGAAGCGGGGGACATCTCCTACAATGAGCAGTTCTTC. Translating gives CASSSQEAGDISYNEQFF.